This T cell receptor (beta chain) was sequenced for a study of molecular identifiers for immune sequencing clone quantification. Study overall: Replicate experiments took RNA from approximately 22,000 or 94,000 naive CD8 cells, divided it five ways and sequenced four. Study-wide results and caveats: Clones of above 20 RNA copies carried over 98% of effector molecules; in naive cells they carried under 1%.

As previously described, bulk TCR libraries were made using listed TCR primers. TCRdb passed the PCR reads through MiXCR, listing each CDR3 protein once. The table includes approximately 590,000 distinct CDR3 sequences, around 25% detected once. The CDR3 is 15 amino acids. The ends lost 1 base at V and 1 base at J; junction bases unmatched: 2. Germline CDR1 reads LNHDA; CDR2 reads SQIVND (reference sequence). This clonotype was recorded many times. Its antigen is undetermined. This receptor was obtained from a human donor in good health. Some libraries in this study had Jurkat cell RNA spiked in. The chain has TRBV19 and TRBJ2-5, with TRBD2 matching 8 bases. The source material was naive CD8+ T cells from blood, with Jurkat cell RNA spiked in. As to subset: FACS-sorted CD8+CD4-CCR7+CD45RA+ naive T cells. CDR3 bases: TGTGCCAGTAGTATAGGGCTAGCGGGCCAAGAGACCCAGTACTTC. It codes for CASSIGLAGQETQYF. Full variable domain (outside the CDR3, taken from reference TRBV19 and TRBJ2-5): DGGITQSPKYLFRKEGQNVTLSCEQNLNHDAMYWYRQDPGQGLRLIYYSQIVNDFQKGDIAEGYSVSREKKESFPLTVTSAQKNPTAFYLCASSIGLAGQETQYFGPGTRLLVL.